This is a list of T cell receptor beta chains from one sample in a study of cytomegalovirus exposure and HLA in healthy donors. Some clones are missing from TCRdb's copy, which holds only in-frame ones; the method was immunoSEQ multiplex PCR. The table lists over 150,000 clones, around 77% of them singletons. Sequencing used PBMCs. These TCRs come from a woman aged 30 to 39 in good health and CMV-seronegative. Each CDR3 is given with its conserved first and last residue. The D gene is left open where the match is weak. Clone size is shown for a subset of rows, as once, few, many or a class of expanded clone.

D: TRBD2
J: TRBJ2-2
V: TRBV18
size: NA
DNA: TGTGCCAGCTCACGGACTAGCGGGAGGGGCACCGGGGAGCTGTTTTTT
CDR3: CASSRTSGRGTGELFF

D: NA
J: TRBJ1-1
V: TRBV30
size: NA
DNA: TGTGCCTGCAGGGGGAACACTGAAGCTTTCTTT
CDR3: CACRGNTEAFF

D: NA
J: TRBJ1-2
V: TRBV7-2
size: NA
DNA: TGTGCCAGCAGCTTAGGTATCTATGGCTACACCTTC
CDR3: CASSLGIYGYTF

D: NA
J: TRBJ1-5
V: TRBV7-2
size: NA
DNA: TGTGCCAGCAGCGACTATAATCAGCCCCAGCATTTT
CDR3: CASSDYNQPQHF

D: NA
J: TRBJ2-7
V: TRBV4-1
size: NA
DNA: TGCGCCAGCAGCCATTTGGCAAGGAGCTCCTACGAGCAGTACTTC
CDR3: CASSHLARSSYEQYF

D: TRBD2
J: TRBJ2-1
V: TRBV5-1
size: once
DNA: TGCGCCAGCAGCTCCGGCGGACTAGCCGAGCAGTTCTTC
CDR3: CASSSGGLAEQFF

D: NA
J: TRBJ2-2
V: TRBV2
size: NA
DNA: TGTGCCAGCAGAGAAACGTTAGCCGGGGAGCTGTTTTTT
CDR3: CASRETLAGELFF

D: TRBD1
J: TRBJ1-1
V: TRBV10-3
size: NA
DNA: TGTGCCATCAGTGAAGGGCAGGGGGGTCTGCACACTGAAGCTTTCTTT
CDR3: CAISEGQGGLHTEAFF

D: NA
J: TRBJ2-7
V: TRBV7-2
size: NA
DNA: TGTGCCAGCAGCGCAGGGTCACGGAGAGAGCAGTACTTC
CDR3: CASSAGSRREQYF

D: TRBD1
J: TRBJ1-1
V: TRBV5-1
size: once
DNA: TGCGCCAGCAGCGGACGACAGGGGGGGTACACTGAAGCTTTCTTT
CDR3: CASSGRQGGYTEAFF

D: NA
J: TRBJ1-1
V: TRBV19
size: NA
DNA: TGTGCCAGTAGTATAGGCAGTGAAGCTTTCTTT
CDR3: CASSIGSEAFF

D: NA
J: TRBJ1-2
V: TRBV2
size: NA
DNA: TGTGCCAGTATGGGCGTAAGTTCTGGCTACACCTTC
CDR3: CASMGVSSGYTF

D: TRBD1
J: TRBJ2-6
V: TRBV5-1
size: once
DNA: TGCGCCAGCAGCTTGGAGTTCAGGGGGCCGCTATCTGGGGCCAACGTCCTGACTTTC
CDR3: CASSLEFRGPLSGANVLTF

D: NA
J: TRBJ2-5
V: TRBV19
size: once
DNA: TGTGCCAGTAGTAGTCTGATCGAGGGGACCCAGTACTTC
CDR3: CASSSLIEGTQYF

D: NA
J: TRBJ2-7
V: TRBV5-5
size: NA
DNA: TGTGCCAGCAGCGCGCGGGACCCGTCGGCCGACGAGCAGTACTTC
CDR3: CASSARDPSADEQYF

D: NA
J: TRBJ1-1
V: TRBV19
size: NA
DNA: TGTGCCAGTAGTATAGGGGGGGAGTTGGGCACTGAAGCTTTCTTT
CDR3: CASSIGGELGTEAFF

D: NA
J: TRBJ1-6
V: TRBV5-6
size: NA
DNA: TGTGCCAGCAGCTTACACAAGTCACCCCTCCACTTT
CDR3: CASSLHKSPLHF

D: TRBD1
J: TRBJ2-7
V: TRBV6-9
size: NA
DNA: TGTGCCAGCAGTTTTGTTGGCCCGGGACAGGGGTACGAGCAGTACTTC
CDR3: CASSFVGPGQGYEQYF

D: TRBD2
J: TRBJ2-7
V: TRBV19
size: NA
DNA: TGTGCCAGTAGTATGGGCGGGAGCTCCTTCTACGAGCAGTACTTC
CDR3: CASSMGGSSFYEQYF

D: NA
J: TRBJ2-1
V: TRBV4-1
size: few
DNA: TGCGCCAGCAGCCTCCAGGGGCTCCCTGGCGGGGAGCAGTTCTTC
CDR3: CASSLQGLPGGEQFF

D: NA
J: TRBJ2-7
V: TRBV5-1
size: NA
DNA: TGCGCCAGCAGCTTGGACAGGCTTTCCTACGAGCAGTACTTC
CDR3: CASSLDRLSYEQYF

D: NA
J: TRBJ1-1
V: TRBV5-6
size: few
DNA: TGTGCCAGCAGCTTGTGGCCGGGGGTGAACACTGAAGCTTTCTTT
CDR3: CASSLWPGVNTEAFF

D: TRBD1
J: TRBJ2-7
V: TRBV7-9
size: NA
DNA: TGTGCCAGCAGCAACTGGACAGGGAAGGGGGCTTACTACGAGCAGTACTTC
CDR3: CASSNWTGKGAYYEQYF

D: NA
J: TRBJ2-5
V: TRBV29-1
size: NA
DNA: TGCAGCGTCCGGAAAGGAGCCCAGACCCAGTACTTC
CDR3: CSVRKGAQTQYF

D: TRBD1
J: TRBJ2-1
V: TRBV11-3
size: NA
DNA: TGTGCCAGCAGCGGATCGGACAGGGAATCCTACAATGAGCAGTTCTTC
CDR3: CASSGSDRESYNEQFF

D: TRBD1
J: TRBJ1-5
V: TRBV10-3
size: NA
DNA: TGTGCCATCAGCCTTGACAGGGACAATCAGCCCCAGCATTTT
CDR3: CAISLDRDNQPQHF

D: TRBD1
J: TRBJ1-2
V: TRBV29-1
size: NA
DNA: TGCAGCGTTGAGGGTGGGACAGGGGGATGGAATACCTATGGCTACACCTTC
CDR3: CSVEGGTGGWNTYGYTF

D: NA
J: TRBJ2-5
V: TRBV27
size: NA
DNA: TGTGCCAGCAGGGTCGGCGGGGGCCTAGGGACCCAGTACTTC
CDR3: CASRVGGGLGTQYF

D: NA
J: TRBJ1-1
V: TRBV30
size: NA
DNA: TGTGCCTGGAGTGCCTACACCTCGGGCACTGAAGCTTTCTTT
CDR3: CAWSAYTSGTEAFF

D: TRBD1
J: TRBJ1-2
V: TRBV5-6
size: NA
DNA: TGTGCCAGCAGCTTGAGGACAGGCCGACATTGGGGCTACACCTTC
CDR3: CASSLRTGRHWGYTF

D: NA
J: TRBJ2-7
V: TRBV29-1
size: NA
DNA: TGCAGCGTTGAAGACGGTACCGCCCGTTCCTACGAGCAGTACTTC
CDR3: CSVEDGTARSYEQYF

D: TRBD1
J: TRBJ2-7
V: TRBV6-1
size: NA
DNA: TGTGCCAGCACCCTCGGGACAGGGGCCAACGAGCAGTACTTC
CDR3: CASTLGTGANEQYF

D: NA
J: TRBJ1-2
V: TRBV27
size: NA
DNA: TGTGCCAGCAGTTTTAGCTCCCTGAATGTCTACACCTTC
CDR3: CASSFSSLNVYTF

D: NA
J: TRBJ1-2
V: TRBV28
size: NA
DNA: TGTGCCAGCAGTGACCGCAGGCTTTACGGCTACACCTTC
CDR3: CASSDRRLYGYTF

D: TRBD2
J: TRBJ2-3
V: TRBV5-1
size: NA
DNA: TGCGCCAGCAGCTCTGGACTAGCGGGAGGGTTGGATACGCAGTATTTT
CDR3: CASSSGLAGGLDTQYF

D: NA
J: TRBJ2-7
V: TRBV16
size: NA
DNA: TGTGCCAGCAGCTTTACCGGAGGCGGCTACGAGCAGTACTTC
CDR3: CASSFTGGGYEQYF

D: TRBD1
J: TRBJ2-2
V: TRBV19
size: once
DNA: TGTGCCAGTAGTCCTCGGACAGGGGAGGTGAGAGCGACCGGGGAGCTGTTTTTT
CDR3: CASSPRTGEVRATGELFF

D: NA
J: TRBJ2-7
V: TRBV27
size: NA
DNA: TGTGCCAGCATCGTAGGGGTTTCTTGTGACGAGCAGTACTTC
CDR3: CASIVGVSCDEQYF

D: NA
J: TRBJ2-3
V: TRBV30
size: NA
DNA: TGTGCCTGGAGTCTACAGGGTGCGGATACGCAGTATTTT
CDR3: CAWSLQGADTQYF

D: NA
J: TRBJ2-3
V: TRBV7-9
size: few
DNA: TGTGCCAGCAGCTTAGCCGGAGGGACAGATACGCAGTATTTT
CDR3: CASSLAGGTDTQYF

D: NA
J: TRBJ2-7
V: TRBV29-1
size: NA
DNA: TGCAGCGTCCGAGGGTACGAGCAGTACTTC
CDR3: CSVRGYEQYF

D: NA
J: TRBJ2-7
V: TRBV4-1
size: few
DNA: TGCGCCAGCAGCCAAGGGTGGTTACGGGAGCTATCCTACGAGCAGTACTTC
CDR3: CASSQGWLRELSYEQYF

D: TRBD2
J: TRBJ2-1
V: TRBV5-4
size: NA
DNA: TGTGCCAGCAGTCACAGACTAGCGGGCTACAATGAGCAGTTCTTC
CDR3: CASSHRLAGYNEQFF

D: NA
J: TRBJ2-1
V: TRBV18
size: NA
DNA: TGTGCCAGCTCACCGAGGGGGCGGGAGGACTACAATGAGCAGTTCTTC
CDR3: CASSPRGREDYNEQFF

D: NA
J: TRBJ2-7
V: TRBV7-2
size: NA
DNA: TGTGCCAGCAGCATGTACACCTCCTCCTACGAGCAGTACTTC
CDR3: CASSMYTSSYEQYF

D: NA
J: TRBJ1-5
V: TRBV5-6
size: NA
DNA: TGTGCCAGCAGCGAGGGACAAGACAATCAGCCCCAGCATTTT
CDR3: CASSEGQDNQPQHF

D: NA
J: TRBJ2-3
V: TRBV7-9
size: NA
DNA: TGTGCCAGCAGCTTAGTCCCGCGGGGTCCCCACACAGATACGCAGTATTTT
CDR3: CASSLVPRGPHTDTQYF

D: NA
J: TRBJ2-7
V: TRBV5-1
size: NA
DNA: TGCGCCAGCAGCTTGACCCCAGGGTCAAGGCGCGAGCAGTACTTC
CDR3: CASSLTPGSRREQYF

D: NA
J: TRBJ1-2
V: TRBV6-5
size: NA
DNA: TGTGCCAGCAGTTTACCCCGCCGGGGACTTGGTTATGGCTACACCTTC
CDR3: CASSLPRRGLGYGYTF

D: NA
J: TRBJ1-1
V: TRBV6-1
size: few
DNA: TGTGCCAGCTACCTCGAGCGGGTGGGCACTGAAGCTTTCTTT
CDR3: CASYLERVGTEAFF

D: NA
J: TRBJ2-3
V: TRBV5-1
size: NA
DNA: TGCGCCAGCAGCTCCCAGTTACCTCGCACAGATACGCAGTATTTT
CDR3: CASSSQLPRTDTQYF

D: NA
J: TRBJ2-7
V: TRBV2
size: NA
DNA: TGTGCCAGCAGAACGTTGACAGGCTCCTACGAGCAGTACTTC
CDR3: CASRTLTGSYEQYF

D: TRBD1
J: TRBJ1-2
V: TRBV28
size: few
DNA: TGTGCCAGCAGTCCGGGACAGGGAAACTATGGCTACACCTTC
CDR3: CASSPGQGNYGYTF

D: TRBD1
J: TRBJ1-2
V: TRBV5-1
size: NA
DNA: TGCGCCAGCAGCTTGGCCATGTTAGGGGGCACCTCGTATGGCTACACCTTC
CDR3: CASSLAMLGGTSYGYTF

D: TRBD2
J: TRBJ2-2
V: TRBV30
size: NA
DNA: TGTGCCTGGAGCGGACTAGCGGGATACACCGGGGAGCTGTTTTTT
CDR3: CAWSGLAGYTGELFF

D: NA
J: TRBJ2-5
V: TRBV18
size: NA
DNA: TGTGCCAGCTCACGAGGGCTAGGAGAGACCCAGTACTTC
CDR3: CASSRGLGETQYF

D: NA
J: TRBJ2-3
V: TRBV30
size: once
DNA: TGTGCCTGGAGTGTAATGGGGGCATCGTCAGATACGCAGTATTTT
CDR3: CAWSVMGASSDTQYF

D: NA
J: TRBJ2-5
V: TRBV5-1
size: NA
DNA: TGCGCCAGCAGCTCTGGACAGTTCTACGAGACCCAGTACTTC
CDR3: CASSSGQFYETQYF

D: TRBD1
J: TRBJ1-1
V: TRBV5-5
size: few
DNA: TGTGCCAGCAGCACCCTCGAGGGGGCGAACACTGAAGCTTTCTTT
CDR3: CASSTLEGANTEAFF

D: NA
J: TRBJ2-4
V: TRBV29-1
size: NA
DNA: TGCAGCGTTGTGGAGGGGATGGGAAACATTCAGTACTTC
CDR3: CSVVEGMGNIQYF